The rows below give T cell receptor beta chains drawn from one sample of a study of CD8+CD57+ T cells in acquired aplastic anemia. TCRdb re-called the reads with MiXCR, one entry per CDR3 protein. Of roughly 63,000 distinct CDR3 sequences listed, under 65% are singletons. The specimen was sorted CD4+, CD8+, or CD8+CD57+ T cells (not recorded which) from PBMCs. These receptors were obtained from a human donor in good health, serving as a control. The CDR3 runs from the conserved cysteine through the conserved F or W. A D gene is named only where the DNA matches it firmly. The size entry is marked missing in some rows and otherwise reads once, few, many or a size class.

>.|TRBV5-1|.|TRBJ2-5
TGCGCCAGCAGCTTGTATGAGACCCAGTACTTC
CASSLYETQYF
>.|TRBV15|TRBD2|TRBJ2-7
TGTGCCACCAGTACGACTAGCGGGGCTTTTTGTCCCTACGAGCAGTACTTC
CATSTTSGAFCPYEQYF
>.|TRBV24-1|TRBD1|TRBJ2-7
TGTGCCACCAGTGTATGGGGAACAGGGGGCGAGCAGTACTTC
CATSVWGTGGEQYF
>.|TRBV19|.|TRBJ1-1
TGTGCCAGTGGTTGGGCAGGGAACACTGAAGCTTTCTTT
CASGWAGNTEAFF
>.|TRBV29-1|.|TRBJ1-3
TGCAGCTTCGGCGGGGGGACCTCTGGAAACACCATATATTTT
CSFGGGTSGNTIYF
>.|TRBV15|.|TRBJ2-7
TGTGCCACCAGCAGCAACAGGGTCTCCTACGAGCAGTACTTC
CATSSNRVSYEQYF
>.|TRBV10-2|TRBD2|TRBJ2-1
TGCGCCAGCTCAAGCGGGAGGGCCTACAATGAGCAGTTCTTC
CASSSGRAYNEQFF
>many|TRBV7-3|.|TRBJ2-4
TGTGCCAGCAGCTTAGGCTTTGGGGCCAAAAACATTCAGTACTTC
CASSLGFGAKNIQYF
>.|TRBV15|TRBD1|TRBJ1-1
TGTGCCACCAGCATGCTGACAGGGGATATGAACACTGAAGCTTTCTTT
CATSMLTGDMNTEAFF
>.|TRBV10-3|.|TRBJ2-3
TGTGCCATCAGTGAGGGGGGGAGAGGGACAGATACGCAGTATTTT
CAISEGGRGTDTQYF
>.|TRBV10-1|.|TRBJ1-6
TGCGCCAGCAGTGAGCGGGAGAATTCACCCCTCCACTTT
CASSERENSPLHF
>many|TRBV7-6|.|TRBJ2-2
TGTGCCAGCAGCTTAGAAAGTCGCCTGGAGTCCGGGGAGCTGTTTTTT
CASSLESRLESGELFF
>.|TRBV27|.|TRBJ1-2
TGTGCCAGCAGCAACACGGTGGGATCTGGGGGCTACACCTTC
CASSNTVGSGGYTF
>.|TRBV5-4|TRBD2|TRBJ2-1
TGTGCCAGCAGCTTCCGGACTAGCGGGGGGGCCCTGTACAATGAGCAGTTCTTC
CASSFRTSGGALYNEQFF
>.|TRBV29-1|.|TRBJ1-2
TGCAGCGTCTCTCCAGGGGACCACTATGGCTACACCTTC
CSVSPGDHYGYTF
>many|TRBV12-5|TRBD2|TRBJ2-3
TGTGCTAGTGGTTTGGGACTAGCGGGAGGTACAGATACGCAGTATTTT
CASGLGLAGGTDTQYF
>.|TRBV19|TRBD1|TRBJ1-6
TGTGCCAGTAGGGGACAGGTACTTAATTCACCCCTCCACTTT
CASRGQVLNSPLHF
>.|TRBV2|TRBD1|TRBJ1-6
TGTGCCAGCAGAAGAGGACAGGGCCCCTATTCACCCCTCCACTTT
CASRRGQGPYSPLHF
>many|TRBV20-1|.|TRBJ2-7
TGCAGTGCTAGATTTGTCGGCTACTCCTACGAGCAGTACTTC
CSARFVGYSYEQYF
>.|TRBV24-1|TRBD1|TRBJ1-2
TGTGCCACCAGTGATTCCAGCCGGGACAGCTTGGGTGGCTACACCTTC
CATSDSSRDSLGGYTF
>.|TRBV10-3|TRBD1|TRBJ1-3
TGTGCCATCAGTGCCGGGACAGGGACGTCTGGAAACACCATATATTTT
CAISAGTGTSGNTIYF
>.|TRBV10-3|.|TRBJ1-2
TGTGCCATCAGTGAGTGGAGGGCTGGCTACACCTTC
CAISEWRAGYTF
>.|TRBV25-1|TRBD1|TRBJ2-7
TGTGCCAGCGGGGGACAGGGGAGGCACGAGCAGTACTTC
CASGGQGRHEQYF
>many|TRBV9|.|TRBJ2-1
TGTGCCAGCAGCGTAGGACAGGTTGGGGGTGAGCAGTCCTTC
CASSVGQVGGEQSF
>.|TRBV2|.|TRBJ2-7
TGTGCCAGCGCCCGGGGGTGGGGCTACGAGCAGTACTTC
CASARGWGYEQYF
>many|TRBV7-9|TRBD2|TRBJ2-7
TGTGCCAGCAGCTTACTCGGGGAGGGAACAAAGGCATACGAGCAGTACTTC
CASSLLGEGTKAYEQYF
>medium-sized|TRBV2|.|TRBJ2-3
TGTGCCAGCAGGACTATGGCAGGGAAGGCAGATACGCAGTATTTT
CASRTMAGKADTQYF
>.|TRBV29-1|.|TRBJ1-2
TGCAGCGTTGAAGGGAGACCTGGCTACACCTTC
CSVEGRPGYTF
>.|TRBV7-2|.|TRBJ2-3
TGTGCCAGCAGCTTAGGCGCAGGAGAGTATACGCAGTATTTT
CASSLGAGEYTQYF
>.|TRBV15|.|TRBJ1-5
TGTGCCACCAGCAGAGATAGCCCTAAGCCCCAGCATTTT
CATSRDSPKPQHF
>many|TRBV27|TRBD2|TRBJ2-7
TGTGCCAGCAGTCGGACTAGCGGGAGTAACGAGCAGTACTTC
CASSRTSGSNEQYF
>.|TRBV10-3|TRBD1|TRBJ1-5
TGTGCCATCAATGGACAGGGTCGGGATCAGCCCCAGCATTTT
CAINGQGRDQPQHF
>.|TRBV10-3|.|TRBJ1-6
TGTGCCATCAGTGAGTCGAGGGGGGAATCACCCCTCCACTTT
CAISESRGESPLHF
>many|TRBV7-9|TRBD2|TRBJ2-1
TGTGCCAGCAGCTCCGGGACTAGCGGGAGGGTGAATGAGCAGTTCTTC
CASSSGTSGRVNEQFF
>.|TRBV11-1|.|TRBJ1-3
TGTGCCAGCAGCTTCCGGGGCCGGAGCTCTGGAAACACCATATATTTT
CASSFRGRSSGNTIYF
>many|TRBV6-1|TRBD1|TRBJ2-1
TGTGCCAGCATTAGGGACAGTGAAAATGAGCAGTTCTTC
CASIRDSENEQFF
>many|TRBV27|TRBD1|TRBJ1-1
TGTGCCAGCAGTTCCGGGACAGGGTTAGGGACTGAAGCTTTCTTT
CASSSGTGLGTEAFF
>few|TRBV7-9|.|TRBJ1-1
TGTGCCAGCAGCTTAGGGTGGGGAGGCACTGAAGCTTTCTTT
CASSLGWGGTEAFF
>.|TRBV15|TRBD2|TRBJ2-1
TGTGCCACAGTGGAAGCTAGCGGGGGGCCAGGTGAGCAGTTCTTC
CATVEASGGPGEQFF
>many|TRBV5-1|TRBD2|TRBJ2-7
TGCGCCAGCAGCTGGAGCGGGATCGGGTCCTACGAGCAGTACTTC
CASSWSGIGSYEQYF
>.|TRBV2|TRBD1|TRBJ1-6
TGTGCCAGCAGTGAACTGACAGGGGTGGGTTCACCCCTCCACTTT
CASSELTGVGSPLHF